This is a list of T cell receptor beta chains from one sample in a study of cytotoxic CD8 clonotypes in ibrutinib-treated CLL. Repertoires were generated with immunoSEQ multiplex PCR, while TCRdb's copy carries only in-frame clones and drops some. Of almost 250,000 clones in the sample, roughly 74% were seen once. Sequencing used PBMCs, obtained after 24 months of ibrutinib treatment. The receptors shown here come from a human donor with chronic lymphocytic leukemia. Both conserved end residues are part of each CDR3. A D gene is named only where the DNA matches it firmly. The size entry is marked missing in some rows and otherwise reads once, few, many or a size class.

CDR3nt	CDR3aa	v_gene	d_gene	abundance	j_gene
TGTGCCAGCTTATCTTTAGCGAGCTCCTACGAGCAGTACTTC	CASLSLASSYEQYF	TRBV2	NA	few	TRBJ2-7
TGCGCCAGCAGCTTTGGACCGACCTATGGCTACACCTTC	CASSFGPTYGYTF	TRBV5-1	NA	NA	TRBJ1-2
TGTGCCAGCTCACCATCCAGAGCCACAGATACGCAGTATTTT	CASSPSRATDTQYF	TRBV18	NA	few	TRBJ2-3
TGTGCCAGCTCCCCCCCGGGACCGGAGGGGCGTGAGCAGTTCTTC	CASSPPGPEGREQFF	TRBV18	NA	NA	TRBJ2-1
TGTGCCAGCAGGAGTTCTGGGAGGGCCATAAATAATGAGCAGTTCTTC	CASRSSGRAINNEQFF	TRBV2	TRBD2	few	TRBJ2-1
TGTGCCAGTAGGGCCCTAGCCGGGGGAGATACGCAGTATTTT	CASRALAGGDTQYF	TRBV19	NA	NA	TRBJ2-3
TGTGCCAGCAGTTTATCCTCCGTTTACGAGCAGTACTTC	CASSLSSVYEQYF	TRBV27	NA	NA	TRBJ2-7
TGTGCCAGCAGGGCCTGGGGAGGGACGGCCTACGAGCAGTACTTC	CASRAWGGTAYEQYF	TRBV27	TRBD2	NA	TRBJ2-7
TGTGCCAGCAGCGCCGCAGTAGGACATCCCTATGGCTACACCTTC	CASSAAVGHPYGYTF	TRBV7-9	NA	NA	TRBJ1-2
TGCGCCAGCAGCCAGGGGGACAGGGGCCCAGTGTGCGAGCAGTACTTC	CASSQGDRGPVCEQYF	TRBV4-1	TRBD1	NA	TRBJ2-7
TGTGCCTGGAGTCGGGGGCTTGGGGCCAACGTCCTGACTTTC	CAWSRGLGANVLTF	TRBV30	NA	NA	TRBJ2-6
TGTGCCAGTAGTATGCGAGGAGCGTGGGAGGCTTTCTTT	CASSMRGAWEAFF	TRBV19	NA	NA	TRBJ1-1